This TCR beta chain was sequenced for a study of T cells in Graves' hyperthyroidism and ophthalmopathy (dated by TCRdb to between 2017 and 2020). In terms of the full investigation: To identify distinguishing TCR V-J signatures, a discovery cohort of around 98 patients was used, comprising some 43 with Graves' ophthalmopathy and 55 to 65 with stable Graves' hyperthyroidism. Prospective prediction of ophthalmopathy was tested in an independent validation cohort consisting of roughly 19 hyperthyroidism patients and some 17 patients who later progressed to ophthalmopathy. The approximately 100 discovery patients were divided at random into training and test sets in a 7:3 ratio. In about 6 Graves' hyperthyroidism patients, the study also compared T-cell repertoires from thyroid tissue with T-cell repertoires from blood. After sampling, hyperthyroidism patients received methimazole starting at 30 mg daily, and ophthalmopathy patients received high-dose intravenous methylprednisolone. According to the paper, TCR Vbeta CDR3 sequencing was carried out on approximately 140 peripheral blood samples, which came from under 50 ophthalmopathy, around 75 hyperthyroidism and around 17 progressor patients. The study at large found these results: In validation, the model predicted progression to ophthalmopathy with 60% to 71% sensitivity and less than 75% specificity, a median of around 6.6 months before onset. Ophthalmopathy was separated from stable hyperthyroidism by a 13 V-J signature model, with over 85% sensitivity and 81% to 83% specificity obtained in cross-validation and 80%/75% obtained in testing. Most expanded thyroid clonotypes (frequency above 0.001) were also detected in blood, a finding suggesting that blood repertoires may reflect thyroid immune responses. Sample size was not statistically predetermined, and blinding of investigators to group allocation was not performed.

TCR beta CDR3 regions were amplified from RNA transcripts. A first-round RT-PCR of the TCR CDR3 used the HTBI primer set with the Qiagen OneStep RT-PCR kit. A second multiplex PCR round built the libraries, followed by size selection and purification. Paired-end sequencing of the libraries was performed with 100 bp reads on an Illumina HiSeq2000. Regarding the original processing steps: Raw data were processed with SOAPnuke, discarding reads with adapters, uncalled bases, mean Phred below 15, or no exact constant-primer or identifier match. High-quality paired reads were merged using COPE v1.2.5, and each unique nucleotide sequence was defined as a clonotype. MiTCR v1.1 was used to align the clonotypes against IMGT TRBV, TRBD and TRBJ reference segments. Only V-J combinations with frequency above 0.0001, covering roughly 99% of repertoires, were analysed. A TCS score was defined as the ratio between F50 (clonal expansion) and ExV (chaos), using BLOSUM62-based TCRdist between CDR3 peptides within each V-J. Welch's t-statistics and random forest reduced 450 to 600 V-J features to 13, which were used in a naive Bayes classifier (R e1071). TCRdb's own reprocessing of the public reads used fastp at Q25 and MiXCR and kept productive beta chains. Each CDR3 protein gets just one entry, which takes the most common genes and DNA from the rows behind it. The V and J calls, along with clone size, are taken from TCRdb and not from the paper's own processing. In all, the sample holds some 510,000 distinct CDR3 sequences, and 40% to 55% of those were seen once. Nearly 8.5% of the sample comes from the top ten.

Stable Graves' hyperthyroidism was defined as the absence of progression to ophthalmopathy over 18 months of follow-up. Hyperthyroidism patients were newly diagnosed, had a disease duration of under 2 months, and were aged 18 to 65 years. The study excluded patients with uncontrolled infections, other autoimmune diseases, pregnancy or lactation. Clinical symptoms, serum thyroxine and TRAb, thyroid ultrasound, and orbital computed tomography formed the basis for the diagnoses. Trizol reagent was used to extract total RNA, and RNA quality was then checked on an Agilent 2100 Bioanalyzer. This clonotype was found a few times. This receptor's antigen is unknown. No quality values exist for individual bases; no much larger clone is one base distant. Between the V and J ends, shortened by 5 bases and 4 bases respectively, the junction contains 20 bases. CDR1 and CDR2 are drawn from the germline V gene: SGHTA, FQGNSA. The CDR3 holds 16 amino acids from the cysteine to the phenylalanine. The only DNA kept is the CDR3, 48 bases in frame from the first base.

The TCR originated in a woman between 18 and 29 years old with Graves' hyperthyroidism. Donor details come from another sample of the same person, matched by shared clones. The sequence links TRBV7-2 to TRBJ1-2; TRBD1 might be the D gene, on 5 matching bases. The sample taken for sequencing was peripheral blood or thyroid tissue (not recorded which). The DNA sequence follows: TGTGCCAGCAGCCAAGATCGCGCCTTGGGGGGCTATGGCTACACCTTC. Its product reads: CASSQDRALGGYGYTF.